The 25 T cell receptor beta chains below come from one sample, sequenced in a study of CD8+ T cells in alopecia areata. Sample treatment: oral pan-JAK inhibitor, 5-10 mg twice daily. Sequencing relied on a cDNA template that was reverse transcribed from extracted RNA. This table comes from immunoSEQ multiplex PCR, and its TCRdb copy is limited to in-frame clones, with some not included. The data hold 120,000 or so clones, with around 63% observed a single time. Sequences were derived from CD4+ T cells sorted from blood, sampled at week 4, from a patient treated with tofacitinib. The receptors originated from a human donor with alopecia areata.

V usage is TRBV7-2 and J usage is TRBJ2-5; D call uncertain. This CDR3 has 14 amino acids. V was trimmed by 6 bases and J by 1 base, leaving 12 bases between them. Germline CDR1 is SGHTA and CDR2 is FQGNSA. The CDR3 reads CASRVGQLQETQYF. CDR3 sequence (DNA): TGTGCCAGCAGAGTCGGGCAGCTCCAAGAGACCCAGTACTTC. Variable domain in full (rest from reference TRBV7-2 and TRBJ2-5): GAGVSQSPSNKVTEKGKDVELRCDPISGHTALYWYRQSLGQGLEFLIYFQGNSAPDKSGLPSDRFSAERTGGSVSTLTIQRTQQEDSAVYLCASRVGQLQETQYFGPGTRLLVL.

This rearrangement joins TRBV18 to TRBJ1-1; D remains unclear. V was clipped by 6 bases and J by 8 bases, with 16 bases between them. This CDR3 is 13 amino acids long. Germline CDR1 is KGHSH and CDR2 is LQKENI. This CDR3 reads CASSPRDPVEAFF. The CDR3 DNA is TGTGCCAGCTCCCCCCGGGATCCCGTCGAAGCTTTCTTT.

This rearrangement joins TRBV27 to TRBJ2-1; the D is unclear. This CDR3 contains 11 residues. Germline V CDR1 and CDR2: MNHEY, SMNVEV (reference sequence). V dropped 5 bases and J dropped 2 bases, with 1 base sitting between them. CDR3 amino acids: CASSAYNEQFF. The CDR3 nucleotides read TGTGCCAGCAGTGCCTACAATGAGCAGTTCTTC.

This chain uses TRBV30 with TRBJ2-1, with 7 nucleotides matching TRBD1. V was clipped by 1 base and J by 0 bases; unmatched bases: 3. The CDR3 loop spans 15 amino acids. Germline V CDR1 and CDR2: GTSNPN, SVGIG (reference sequence). CDR3 loop: CAWSGDRRSYNEQFF. The CDR3 coding sequence is TGTGCCTGGAGTGGGGACAGACGCTCCTACAATGAGCAGTTCTTC.

J is TRBJ2-1 and V is TRBV7-2, with 7 bases identical to TRBD2. The V and J ends lost 5 bases and 3 bases, in that order; junction bases with no gene match: 4. Germline loops: CDR1 SGHTA, CDR2 FQGNSA. This CDR3 comprises 14 residues. As DNA, the CDR3 is TGTGCCAGCAGCCCAGCGGGACTCTACAATGAGCAGTTCTTC. It is translated as CASSPAGLYNEQFF.

This chain links TRBV6-5 with TRBJ2-1, with no clear D. Trimming removed 5 bases from V and 5 bases from J, with 10 bases in between. From germline, CDR1 is MNHEY and CDR2 SVGAGI. This CDR3 has 13 residues. The CDR3 reads CASSPLVDNEQFF. The CDR3 DNA follows: TGTGCCAGCAGTCCCTTGGTTGACAATGAGCAGTTCTTC.

The chain links TRBV7-9 to TRBJ1-4; tentatively, D is TRBD1 (5 bases). The CDR3 loop spans 13 amino acids. Germline CDR1 reads SEHNR; CDR2 reads FQNEAQ (reference sequence). The V gene lost 6 bases and the J gene lost 4 bases, with 9 bases spanning the gap. Written as DNA, the CDR3 is TGTGCCAGCAGAAGCGGGGGTAATGAAAAACTGTTTTTT. It translates to CASRSGGNEKLFF.

This rearrangement joins TRBV29-1 to TRBJ2-7; perhaps TRBD1 as D (5 bases). The germline V gene has CDR1 SQVTM and CDR2 ANQGSEA. The ends were cut back, 3 bases at V and 9 bases at J, with 15 bases in the middle. The CDR3 contains 12 residues. The CDR3 sequence is CSVDLDRDRQYF. CDR3 coding DNA: TGCAGCGTTGACCTAGACAGAGATCGGCAGTACTTC.

The V gene is TRBV4-3, the J gene TRBJ2-3, with D hard to call. CDR3 length equals 15 residues. Trimming removed 1 base at V and 2 bases at J, with 10 bases between. The germline V gene has CDR1 LGHNA and CDR2 YSLEER. The CDR3 loop is CASSQGVGDTDTQYF. The CDR3 DNA sequence: TGCGCCAGCAGCCAAGGGGTTGGGGACACAGATACGCAGTATTTT.

V and J are TRBV29-1 and TRBJ1-2, with a weak D call TRBD1 (5 bases). The CDR3 spans 15 residues. Trimming cost V 3 bases and J 8 bases, with 22 bases left between them. From germline, CDR1 is SQVTM and CDR2 ANQGSEA. DNA for the CDR3: TGCAGCGTTGATGACGGCAGGGATTGGGGGGACGGCTACACCTTC. Its translation: CSVDDGRDWGDGYTF.

The J gene is TRBJ2-3, the V gene TRBV11-1; TRBD1 aligns across 8 bases. Per germline, CDR1 SGHAT and CDR2 FQDESV (reference sequence). The CDR3 has 14 residues. The V and J ends lost 4 bases and 4 bases, in that order; junction bases with no gene match: 4. The CDR3 region has the DNA TGTGCCAGCAGCTCACGGACAGGGCCAGATACGCAGTATTTT. Protein product: CASSSRTGPDTQYF. Combining the CDR3 with reference TRBV11-1 and TRBJ2-3 gives the whole variable domain EAEVAQSPRYKITEKSQAVAFWCDPISGHATLYWYRQILGQGPELLVQFQDESVVDDSQLPKDRFSAERLKGVDSTLKIQPAELGDSAMYLCASSSRTGPDTQYFGPGTRLTVL.

The count of this clone is one. The chain links TRBV30 to TRBJ1-2, with D uncertain. The germline V gene encodes CDR1 GTSNPN and CDR2 SVGIG (reference sequence). V lost 6 bases and J lost 0, with 11 bases in between. The CDR3 runs to 13 residues. CDR3 region: CACMGVTNYGYTF. In DNA, the CDR3 is TGTGCCTGCATGGGAGTTACTAACTATGGCTACACCTTC.

V is TRBV2 and J is TRBJ2-1, with D perhaps being TRBD1 or TRBD2 (6 bases each). Germline V gene sequence: CDR1 SNHLY, CDR2 FYNNEI. Trimming removed 6 bases from V and 9 bases from J, with 21 bases in between. The length of the CDR3 is 15 residues. The CDR3 is CASRHSIGGSGEQFF. The CDR3 coding sequence is TGTGCCAGCAGGCACTCCATAGGGGGGTCTGGTGAGCAGTTCTTC.

V usage is TRBV6-6 and J usage is TRBJ1-2; 8 nucleotides line up with TRBD1. Germline V CDR1 and CDR2: MNHNY, SVGAGI (reference sequence). CDR3 size: 13 residues. Trimming at V came to 2 bases and at J to 7 bases, leaving 3 bases not matched to a gene. CDR3 bases: TGTGCCAGCAGTTACCAGGGGGCGATTGGCTACACCTTC. It encodes CASSYQGAIGYTF.

V usage is TRBV30 and J usage is TRBJ1-2; a weak D match, TRBD1 (5 bases). CDR1 is GTSNPN, CDR2 SVGIG, per germline (reference sequence). V lost 3 bases to trimming and J lost 4 bases, with 18 bases between them. This CDR3 comprises 15 residues. The CDR3 is CAWRFRERPPYGYTF. The DNA of the CDR3 is TGTGCCTGGAGGTTCAGGGAGCGCCCCCCCTATGGCTACACCTTC.

The table lists this clone with a few counts. V and J are TRBV25-1 and TRBJ2-1; weak D call: TRBD2 (5 bases). CDR3 length: 14 amino acids. V was cut by 3 bases and J by 4 bases, with 10 bases left in between. Germline-derived CDR1 and CDR2 are MGHDK and SYGVNS. In DNA, the CDR3 is TGTGCCAGCAGTGACCCGGGGATTTACAATGAGCAGTTCTTC. This encodes CASSDPGIYNEQFF.

The chain employs TRBV29-1 and TRBJ2-1; D is possibly TRBD1 (6 bases). Germline V gene data show CDR1 as SQVTM and CDR2 as ANQGSEA. The CDR3 sequence is 15 residues long. V shed 1 base and J shed 5 bases, with 15 bases lying between them. The CDR3: CSVEGSGTLNNEQFF. CDR3 DNA: TGCAGCGTTGAAGGTTCCGGGACACTTAACAATGAGCAGTTCTTC.

The chain carries TRBV29-1 and TRBJ2-5, with D maybe TRBD1 (6 bases). Germline V gives CDR1 SQVTM, CDR2 ANQGSEA. The CDR3 contains 12 residues. V was shortened by 8 bases and J by 2 bases, with 12 bases between the two germline ends. The CDR3 nucleotides read TGCAGCATTACAGGGTTTCAAGAGACCCAGTACTTC. This translates into CSITGFQETQYF.

The chain links TRBV30 to TRBJ2-7; TRBD1 agrees at 10 bases. CDR1 GTSNPN and CDR2 SVGIG come from the germline V gene (reference sequence). The junction had 8 bases not matched to a gene; V was cut back by 4 bases and J by 5 bases. The CDR3 length is 14 residues. Here the CDR3 reads CAWKPGQGFDEQYF. CDR3 nucleotides: TGTGCCTGGAAGCCGGGACAGGGGTTCGACGAGCAGTACTTC.

The J gene is TRBJ1-2, the V gene TRBV27; TRBD1 matches 8 bases. After removal of 3 bases from V and 8 bases from J, the junction contained 5 bases not matched to a gene. Germline assignment: CDR1 MNHEY and CDR2 SMNVEV (reference sequence). The CDR3 extends over 13 amino acids. This CDR3 is CASSLDRVGGYTF. DNA for the CDR3: TGTGCCAGCAGTTTGGACAGGGTGGGGGGCTACACCTTC.

This clone has a handful of counts. V gene TRBV30 combines with J gene TRBJ2-2; the D is unclear. Per the germline V gene, CDR1 is GTSNPN and CDR2 is SVGIG (reference sequence). The CDR3 covers 11 residues. V was trimmed by 3 bases and J by 10 bases, leaving 9 bases between them. CDR3 protein: CAWRQRTELFF. CDR3 bases: TGTGCCTGGAGACAGCGTACGGAGCTGTTTTTT.

The chain recombines TRBV29-1 with TRBJ2-4; D is perhaps TRBD1 (6 bases). The germline V gene has CDR1 SQVTM and CDR2 ANQGSEA. The CDR3 length is 14 residues. Trimming pared 6 bases from V and 6 bases from J, leaving 18 bases between. In DNA form, the CDR3 reads TGCAGCGTCGTAGCAGGGGCCCGGGTAAACATTCAGTACTTC. It codes for CSVVAGARVNIQYF.

The V gene is TRBV5-6, the J gene TRBJ2-1; D is uncertain. Trimming shortened V by 1 base and J by 6 bases, and 8 bases separated the two germline ends. This CDR3 spans 13 amino acids. The germline V gene encodes CDR1 SGHDT and CDR2 YYEEEE. In DNA, the CDR3 is TGTGCCAGCAGCTTGATTAATCTCAATGAGCAGTTCTTC. Protein: CASSLINLNEQFF.

For this clone: One junction end does not reproduce the germline sequence, and a read error may be involved. The chain couples TRBV15 to TRBJ2-1; weak D call: TRBD1 (5 bases). This CDR3 has 11 residues. Per the germline V gene, CDR1 is LNHNV and CDR2 is YYDKDF (reference sequence). The CDR3 DNA follows: TGTGCCACCGGCAGGGACAATGAGCAGTTCTTC. It codes for CATGRDNEQFF.

The gene calls are TRBV18 and TRBJ2-7; D uncertain. The V gene's germline CDR1 is KGHSH and CDR2 LQKENI. V was trimmed by 1 base and J by 3 bases, leaving 10 bases between them. The CDR3 has 14 amino acids. CDR3 in amino acids: CASSPLSVFYEQYF. CDR3 coding DNA: TGTGCCAGCTCACCACTTTCGGTTTTCTACGAGCAGTACTTC. Drawing the rest from reference TRBV18 and TRBJ2-7, the complete variable domain is NAGVMQNPRHLVRRRGQEARLRCSPMKGHSHVYWYRQLPEEGLKFMVYLQKENIIDESGMPKERFSAEFPKEGPSILRIQQVVRGDSAAYFCASSPLSVFYEQYFGPGTRLTVT.